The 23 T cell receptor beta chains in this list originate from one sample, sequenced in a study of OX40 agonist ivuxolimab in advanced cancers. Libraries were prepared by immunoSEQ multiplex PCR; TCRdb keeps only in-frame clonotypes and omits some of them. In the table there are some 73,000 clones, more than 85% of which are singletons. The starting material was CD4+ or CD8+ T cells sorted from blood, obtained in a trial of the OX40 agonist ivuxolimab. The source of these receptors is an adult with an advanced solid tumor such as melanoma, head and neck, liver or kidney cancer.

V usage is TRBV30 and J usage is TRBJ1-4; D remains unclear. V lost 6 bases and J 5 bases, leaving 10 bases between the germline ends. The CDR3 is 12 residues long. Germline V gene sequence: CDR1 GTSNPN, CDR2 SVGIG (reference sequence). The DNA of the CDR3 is TGTGCCTGCAGGAGGGAGAATGAAAAACTGTTTTTT. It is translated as CACRRENEKLFF.

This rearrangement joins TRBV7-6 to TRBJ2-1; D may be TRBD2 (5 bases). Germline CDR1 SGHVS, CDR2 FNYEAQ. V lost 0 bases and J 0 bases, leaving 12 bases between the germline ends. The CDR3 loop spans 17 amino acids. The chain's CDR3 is CASSLAPTGVSYNEQFF. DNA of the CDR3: TGTGCCAGCAGCTTAGCCCCTACCGGGGTCTCCTACAATGAGCAGTTCTTC. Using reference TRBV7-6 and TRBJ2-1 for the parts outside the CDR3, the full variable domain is GAGVSQSPRYKVTKRGQDVALRCDPISGHVSLYWYRQALGQGPEFLTYFNYEAQQDKSGLPNDRFSAERPEGSISTLTIQRTEQRDSAMYRCASSLAPTGVSYNEQFFGPGTRLTVL.

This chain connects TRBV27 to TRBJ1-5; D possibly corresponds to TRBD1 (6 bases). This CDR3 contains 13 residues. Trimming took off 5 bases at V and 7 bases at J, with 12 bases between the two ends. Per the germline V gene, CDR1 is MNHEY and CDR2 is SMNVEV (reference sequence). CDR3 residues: CASSRSQGQPQHF. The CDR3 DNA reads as TGTGCCAGCAGTCGGTCTCAGGGGCAGCCCCAGCATTTT.

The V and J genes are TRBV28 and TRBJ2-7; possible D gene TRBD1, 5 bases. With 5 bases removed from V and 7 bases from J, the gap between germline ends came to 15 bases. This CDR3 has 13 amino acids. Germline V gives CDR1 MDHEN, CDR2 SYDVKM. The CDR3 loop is CASSTLIQGEQYF. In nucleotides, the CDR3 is TGTGCCAGCAGTACCCTTATTCAGGGAGAGCAGTACTTC.

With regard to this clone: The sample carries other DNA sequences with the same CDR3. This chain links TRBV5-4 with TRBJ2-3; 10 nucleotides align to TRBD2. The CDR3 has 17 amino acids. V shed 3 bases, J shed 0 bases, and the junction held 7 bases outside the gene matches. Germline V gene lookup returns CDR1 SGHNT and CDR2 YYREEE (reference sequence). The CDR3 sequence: CASSSKRGLASTDTQYF. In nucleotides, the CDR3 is TGTGCCAGCAGCTCAAAGCGGGGACTAGCGAGCACAGATACGCAGTATTTT.

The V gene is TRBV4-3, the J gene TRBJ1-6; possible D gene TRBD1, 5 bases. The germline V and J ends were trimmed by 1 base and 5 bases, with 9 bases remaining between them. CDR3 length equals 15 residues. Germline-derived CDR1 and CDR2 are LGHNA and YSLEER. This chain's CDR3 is CASSQATGDNSPLHF. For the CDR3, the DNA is TGCGCCAGCAGCCAAGCCACGGGGGATAATTCACCCCTCCACTTT.

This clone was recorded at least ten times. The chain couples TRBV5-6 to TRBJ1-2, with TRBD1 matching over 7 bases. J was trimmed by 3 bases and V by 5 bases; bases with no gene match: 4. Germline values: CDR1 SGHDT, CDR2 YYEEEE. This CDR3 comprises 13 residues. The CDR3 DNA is TGTGCCAGCAGAGTGGGACAGCACTATGGCTACACCTTC. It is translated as CASRVGQHYGYTF.

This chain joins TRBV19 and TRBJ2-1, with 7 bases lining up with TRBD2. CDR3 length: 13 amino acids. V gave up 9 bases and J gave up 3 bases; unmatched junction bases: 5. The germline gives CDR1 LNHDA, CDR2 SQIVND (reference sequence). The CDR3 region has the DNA TGTGCCAGCCAAGCGGGACTCTACAATGAGCAGTTCTTC. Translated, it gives CASQAGLYNEQFF. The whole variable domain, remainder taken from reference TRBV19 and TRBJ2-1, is DGGITQSPKYLFRKEGQNVTLSCEQNLNHDAMYWYRQDPGQGLRLIYYSQIVNDFQKGDIAEGYSVSREKKESFPLTVTSAQKNPTAFYLCASQAGLYNEQFFGPGTRLTVL.

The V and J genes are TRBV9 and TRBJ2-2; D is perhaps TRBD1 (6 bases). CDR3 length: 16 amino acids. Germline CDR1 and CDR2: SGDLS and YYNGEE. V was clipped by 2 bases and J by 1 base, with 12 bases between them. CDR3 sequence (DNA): TGTGCCAGCAGCGTCTTGACAGGACGGAACACCGGGGAGCTGTTTTTT. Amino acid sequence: CASSVLTGRNTGELFF.

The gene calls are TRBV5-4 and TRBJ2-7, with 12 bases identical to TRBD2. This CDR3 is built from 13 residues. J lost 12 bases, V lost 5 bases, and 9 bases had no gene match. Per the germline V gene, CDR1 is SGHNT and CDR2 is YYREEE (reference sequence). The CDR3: CASRTSGRGRVYF. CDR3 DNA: TGTGCCAGCAGGACTAGCGGGAGAGGCAGGGTGTACTTC.

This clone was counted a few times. In DNA, the CDR3 is TGTGCCTGGAGTTCAGAAGGCGGGGGCATACAGCCCCAGCATTTT. This translates into CAWSSEGGGIQPQHF. The gene calls are TRBV30 and TRBJ1-5; tentative D call: TRBD1 (6 bases). Germline CDR1 and CDR2: GTSNPN and SVGIG (reference sequence). This CDR3 has 15 amino acids. Trimming left V 2 bases short and J 7 bases short, with 18 bases between.

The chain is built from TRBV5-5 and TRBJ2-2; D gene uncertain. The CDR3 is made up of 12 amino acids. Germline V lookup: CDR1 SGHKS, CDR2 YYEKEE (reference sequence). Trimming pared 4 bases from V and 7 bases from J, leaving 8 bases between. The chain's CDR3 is CASSHLVGELFF. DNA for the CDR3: TGTGCCAGCAGCCACCTTGTCGGGGAGCTGTTTTTT. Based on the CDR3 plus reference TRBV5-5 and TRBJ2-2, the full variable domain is DAGVTQSPTHLIKTRGQQVTLRCSPISGHKSVSWYQQVLGQGPQFIFQYYEKEERGRGNFPDRFSARQFPNYSSELNVNALLLGDSALYLCASSHLVGELFFGEGSRLTVL.

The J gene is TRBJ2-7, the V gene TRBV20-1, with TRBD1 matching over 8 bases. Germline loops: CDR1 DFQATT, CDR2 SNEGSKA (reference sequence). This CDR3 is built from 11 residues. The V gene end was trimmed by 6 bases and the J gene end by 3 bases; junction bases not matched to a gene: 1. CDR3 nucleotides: TGCAGTGCGGGACAGGTCTACGAGCAGTACTTC. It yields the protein CSAGQVYEQYF.

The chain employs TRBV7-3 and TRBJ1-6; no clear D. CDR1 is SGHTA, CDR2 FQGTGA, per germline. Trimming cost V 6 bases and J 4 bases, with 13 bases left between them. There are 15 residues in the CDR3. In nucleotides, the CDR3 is TGTGCCAGCAGTAGGTCGGTGGGGTATAATTCACCCCTCCACTTT. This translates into CASSRSVGYNSPLHF. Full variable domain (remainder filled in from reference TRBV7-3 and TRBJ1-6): GAGVSQTPSNKVTEKGKYVELRCDPISGHTALYWYRQSLGQGPEFLIYFQGTGAADDSGLPNDRFFAVRPEGSVSTLKIQRTERGDSAVYLCASSRSVGYNSPLHFGNGTRLTVT.

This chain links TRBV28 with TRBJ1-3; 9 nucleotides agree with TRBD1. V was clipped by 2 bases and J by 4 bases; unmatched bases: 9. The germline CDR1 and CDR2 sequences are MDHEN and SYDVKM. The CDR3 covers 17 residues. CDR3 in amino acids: CASSLPGTGTAGNTIYF. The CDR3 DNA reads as TGTGCCAGCAGTTTACCCGGGACAGGGACAGCAGGAAACACCATATATTTT.

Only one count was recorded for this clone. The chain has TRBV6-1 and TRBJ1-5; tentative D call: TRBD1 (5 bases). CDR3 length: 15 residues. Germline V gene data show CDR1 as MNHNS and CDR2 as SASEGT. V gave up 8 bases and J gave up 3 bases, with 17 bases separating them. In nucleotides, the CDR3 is TGTGCCAGCCGCTTTATGCAGGGAAACAATCAGCCCCAGCATTTT. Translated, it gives CASRFMQGNNQPQHF.

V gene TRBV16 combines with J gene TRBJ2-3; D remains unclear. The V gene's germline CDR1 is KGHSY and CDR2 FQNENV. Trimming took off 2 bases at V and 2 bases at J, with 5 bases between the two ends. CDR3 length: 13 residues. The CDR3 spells CASSQDDTDTQYF. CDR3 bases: TGTGCCAGCAGCCAAGACGACACAGATACGCAGTATTTT.

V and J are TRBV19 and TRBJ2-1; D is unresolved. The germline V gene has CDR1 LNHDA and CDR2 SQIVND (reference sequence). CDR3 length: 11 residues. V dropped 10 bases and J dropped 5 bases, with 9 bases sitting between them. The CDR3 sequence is CATTANNEQFF. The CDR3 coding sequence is TGTGCCACCACCGCAAACAATGAGCAGTTCTTC.

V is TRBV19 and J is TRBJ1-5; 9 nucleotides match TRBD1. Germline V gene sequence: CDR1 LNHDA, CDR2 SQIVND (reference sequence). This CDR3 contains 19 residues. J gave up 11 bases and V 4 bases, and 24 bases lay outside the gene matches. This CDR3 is CASSTPRDRVEQRGISQHF. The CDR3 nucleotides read TGTGCCAGTAGTACCCCCCGGGACAGGGTCGAACAGCGGGGTATCTCCCAGCATTTT.

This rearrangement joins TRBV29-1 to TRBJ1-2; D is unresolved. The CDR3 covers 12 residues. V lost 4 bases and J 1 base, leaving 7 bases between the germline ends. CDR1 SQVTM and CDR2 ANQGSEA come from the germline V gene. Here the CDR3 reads CSVVGDNYGYTF. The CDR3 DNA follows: TGCAGCGTTGTCGGCGATAACTATGGCTACACCTTC. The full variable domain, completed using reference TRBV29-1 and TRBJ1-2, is SAVISQKPSRDICQRGTSLTIQCQVDSQVTMMFWYRQQPGQSLTLIATANQGSEATYESGFVIDKFPISRPNLTFSTLTVSNMSPEDSSIYLCSVVGDNYGYTFGSGTRLTVV.

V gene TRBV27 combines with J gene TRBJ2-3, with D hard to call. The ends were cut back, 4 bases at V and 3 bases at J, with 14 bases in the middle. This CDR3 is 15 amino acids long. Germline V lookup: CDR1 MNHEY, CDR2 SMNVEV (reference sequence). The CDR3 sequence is CASSSPTWTTDTQYF. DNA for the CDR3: TGTGCCAGCAGTTCGCCGACCTGGACGACAGATACGCAGTATTTT.

The CDR3 reads CASSGTGAYQPQHF. The CDR3 nucleotides are TGTGCCAGCAGTGGGACGGGGGCTTATCAGCCCCAGCATTTT. This rearrangement joins TRBV2 to TRBJ1-5; tentatively, D is TRBD1 (6 bases). CDR1 and CDR2 from the germline V gene are SNHLY and FYNNEI. The CDR3 is 14 residues long. Trimming removed 4 bases from V and 5 bases from J, with 12 bases in between.

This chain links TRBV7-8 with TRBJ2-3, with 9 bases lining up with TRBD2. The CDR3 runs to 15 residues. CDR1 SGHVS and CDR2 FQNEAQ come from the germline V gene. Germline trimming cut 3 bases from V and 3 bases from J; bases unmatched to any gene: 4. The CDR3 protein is CASSFPSGKTDTQYF. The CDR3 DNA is TGTGCCAGCAGCTTCCCTAGCGGGAAGACAGATACGCAGTATTTT.